The 20 T cell receptor beta chains reported below all come from one sample, sequenced in a study of T cell responses to AZD1222 COVID-19 vaccine. Profiled with immunoSEQ multiplex PCR; TCRdb holds only in-frame clones, not every one. The table shows 98,000 or so clones, with over 85% occurring only once. Sequenced material: peripheral blood, taken on day 0 of MenACWY control vaccination. The receptors come from an adult in good health.

This rearrangement joins TRBV14 to TRBJ2-2; tentatively, D is TRBD1 or TRBD2 (5 bases each). This CDR3 has 19 residues. Deletions cut 0 bases from V and 1 base from J, with 18 bases between. CDR1 SGHDN and CDR2 FVKESK come from the germline V gene. The CDR3 reads CASSQDRLTGRLNTGELFF. As DNA, the CDR3 is TGTGCCAGCAGCCAAGATCGACTGACGGGACGGCTGAACACCGGGGAGCTGTTTTTT.

This clone occurred once. The genes are TRBV19 and TRBJ1-4; 8 positions agree with TRBD1. Germline-derived CDR1 and CDR2 are LNHDA and SQIVND (reference sequence). CDR3 length: 15 amino acids. With V trimmed by 6 bases and J by 6 bases, 9 bases remained unmatched. CDR3 nucleotides: TGTGCCAGTAGCCTACGACAGGGGAGAGATGAAAAACTGTTTTTT. Translated, it gives CASSLRQGRDEKLFF.

The CDR3 nucleotides are TGCGCCAGCAGCTCCGGGACAGGGGGAGAAGAAGCTTTCTTT. Residues: CASSSGTGGEEAFF. The V gene is TRBV5-1, the J gene TRBJ1-1, with 11 bases lining up with TRBD1. CDR3 length equals 14 residues. Germline-derived CDR1 and CDR2 are SGHRS and YFSETQ. The V gene end was trimmed by 3 bases and the J gene end by 8 bases; junction bases not matched to a gene: 6. Looking up the rest from reference TRBV5-1 and TRBJ1-1 gives the full variable domain: KAGVTQTPRYLIKTRGQQVTLSCSPISGHRSVSWYQQTPGQGLQFLFEYFSETQRNKGNFPGRFSGRQFSNSRSEMNVSTLELGDSALYLCASSSGTGGEEAFFGQGTRLTVV.

The chain is built from TRBV24-1 and TRBJ2-3; 14 bases line up with TRBD2. The CDR3 is 20 amino acids. Germline V gene lookup returns CDR1 KGHDR and CDR2 SFDVKD. V shed 2 bases and J 2 bases; nucleotides not matched to a gene: 11. CDR3 protein: CATSDWGTSGGRDSTDTQYF. The CDR3, as DNA: TGTGCCACCAGTGATTGGGGGACTAGCGGGGGCCGGGATTCCACAGATACGCAGTATTTT.

The rearrangement links TRBV5-1 to TRBJ2-7; D gene unclear. In germline, CDR1 is SGHRS, CDR2 YFSETQ. This CDR3 has 14 amino acids. V gave up 0 bases and J gave up 1 base, with 8 bases separating them. The DNA for the CDR3 is TGCGCCAGCAGCTTGGATGGCAGTTCCTACGAGCAGTACTTC. It is translated as CASSLDGSSYEQYF.

The chain uses TRBV9 and TRBJ2-1, with 8 positions matching TRBD1. J gave up 3 bases and V 4 bases, and 9 bases lay outside the gene matches. Per germline, CDR1 SGDLS and CDR2 YYNGEE. The CDR3 totals 16 residues. CDR3 residues: CASSPPGTGGYNEQFF. CDR3 sequence (DNA): TGTGCCAGCAGCCCCCCCGGGACAGGCGGCTACAATGAGCAGTTCTTC.

The chain uses TRBV9 and TRBJ1-2, with D perhaps TRBD1 (5 bases). V was cut by 4 bases and J by 8 bases, with 15 bases left in between. Germline assignment: CDR1 SGDLS and CDR2 YYNGEE. The CDR3 is 13 residues long. The CDR3 region is CASSPPRANGYTF. The CDR3 coding sequence is TGTGCCAGCAGCCCCCCCAGGGCGAACGGCTACACCTTC.

The chain uses TRBV6-5 and TRBJ1-6, with D possibly being TRBD1 (5 bases). CDR1 is MNHEY and CDR2 is SVGAGI in the germline V gene. V was cut by 7 bases and J by 14 bases, with 24 bases left in between. The CDR3 is made up of 15 amino acids. In DNA, the CDR3 is TGTGCCAGCAATGGGGCTAATGAGTTCCGAGGGGCCCTCCACTTT. This encodes CASNGANEFRGALHF.

DNA of the CDR3: TGTGCCAGCAGTATAGGGGACTCGACTGGTGAAAAACTGTTTTTT. It codes for CASSIGDSTGEKLFF. The chain employs TRBV6-5 and TRBJ1-4; D may be TRBD1 (5 bases). CDR3 length equals 15 residues. Per germline, CDR1 MNHEY and CDR2 SVGAGI. V lost 5 bases, J lost 7 bases, and 17 bases lay in between.

The chain couples TRBV7-8 to TRBJ2-5; 10 bases fit TRBD2. The V segment lost 1 base and the J segment 5 bases; nucleotides outside the gene matches: 13. CDR3 length equals 18 residues. Looked up from germline, CDR1 is SGHVS and CDR2 is FQNEAQ. DNA of the CDR3: TGTGCCAGCAGCTTAGGGTTGTTAGCGGGGGGTGATTTGGAGACCCAGTACTTC. Translation gives CASSLGLLAGGDLETQYF.

The chain uses TRBV7-8 and TRBJ2-5, with 7 nucleotides matching TRBD1. The CDR3 extends over 12 amino acids. Germline V gene data show CDR1 as SGHVS and CDR2 as FQNEAQ. V lost 3 bases and J lost 13; bases outside the gene matches: 8. This CDR3 is CASSFPGQMAYF. DNA for the CDR3: TGTGCCAGCAGCTTTCCGGGACAGATGGCGTACTTC.

The gene calls are TRBV5-4 and TRBJ1-1; 9 bases map to TRBD1. The CDR3 totals 16 residues. Germline CDR1 is SGHNT and CDR2 is YYREEE (reference sequence). Trimming cost V 4 bases and J 6 bases; bases outside gene matches: 13. The CDR3 bases are TGTGCCAGCAGCGATCCGGGACAGGGATTTTTAGCTGAAGCTTTCTTT. This encodes CASSDPGQGFLAEAFF.

The chain joins TRBV5-1 to TRBJ2-2; 11 nucleotides agree with TRBD2. V was pared by 4 bases and J by 4 bases, with 6 bases of the junction left unmatched. The germline V gene encodes CDR1 SGHRS and CDR2 YFSETQ. The CDR3 has 16 amino acids. In DNA, the CDR3 is TGCGCCAGCAGCGGACTTGGGACTAGCGGCACCGGGGAGCTGTTTTTT. Translated: CASSGLGTSGTGELFF.

This rearrangement joins TRBV11-2 to TRBJ2-3; D unresolved. Trimming cost V 5 bases and J 2 bases, with 5 bases left between them. CDR3 length equals 12 residues. The germline V gene encodes CDR1 SGHAT and CDR2 FQNNGV. CDR3 DNA sequence: TGTGCCAGCAGCCGGGCCACAGATACGCAGTATTTT. Residues: CASSRATDTQYF.

The sample holds one count of this clone. The rearrangement uses TRBV9 and TRBJ2-3; 7 nucleotides line up with TRBD1. Germline V gene data show CDR1 as SGDLS and CDR2 as YYNGEE. The CDR3 is made up of 13 amino acids. V lost 3 bases to trimming and J lost 5 bases; unmatched junction nucleotides: 3. CDR3 region: CASSARGRDTQYF. The CDR3 region has the DNA TGTGCCAGCAGCGCTAGGGGGCGAGATACGCAGTATTTT.

The chain couples TRBV30 to TRBJ2-7; TRBD1 aligns across 11 bases. Trimming at V came to 2 bases and at J to 2 bases, leaving 2 bases not matched to a gene. This CDR3 region has 14 residues. The germline gives CDR1 GTSNPN, CDR2 SVGIG (reference sequence). The CDR3 DNA is TGTGCCTGGAGTCCGGGACAGGGGGCCTACGAGCAGTACTTC. Translated: CAWSPGQGAYEQYF.

This chain connects TRBV30 to TRBJ2-1; no firm D call. The CDR3 is 13 amino acids. The germline V gene has CDR1 GTSNPN and CDR2 SVGIG (reference sequence). V lost 5 bases to trimming and J lost 9 bases, with 17 bases between them. The CDR3 DNA is TGTGCCTGGGATAGAGCCTCGGCCGGTGAGCAGTTCTTC. Translated, it gives CAWDRASAGEQFF.

In this sample, this clone turned up once. The chain links TRBV24-1 to TRBJ2-1; 8 bases agree with TRBD1. The CDR3 has 16 residues. V shed 4 bases and J 1 base; nucleotides not matched to a gene: 5. Germline CDR1 KGHDR, CDR2 SFDVKD. The CDR3 loop is CATSEIGQGSYNEQFF. The CDR3 coding sequence is TGTGCCACCAGTGAGATCGGACAGGGTTCCTACAATGAGCAGTTCTTC.

The rearrangement joins TRBV5-4 to TRBJ2-7, with TRBD2 identical over 12 bases. CDR1 is SGHNT, CDR2 YYREEE, per germline (reference sequence). The CDR3 loop spans 14 amino acids. Trimming cost V 4 bases and J 4 bases; bases outside gene matches: 3. CDR3 amino acids: CASSPGLAGYEQYF. The CDR3, as DNA: TGTGCCAGCAGCCCTGGACTAGCGGGATACGAGCAGTACTTC.

The V and J genes are TRBV24-1 and TRBJ1-3; D might be TRBD1 (5 bases). The CDR3 runs 18 residues. Germline V gene data show CDR1 as KGHDR and CDR2 as SFDVKD. V dropped 9 bases and J dropped 4 bases, with 27 bases sitting between them. CDR3 residues: CATPADENQGSGGNTIYF. The CDR3 DNA reads as TGTGCCACCCCTGCTGATGAAAATCAGGGATCGGGAGGAAACACCATATATTTT.